This TCR beta chain appears in the sequencing data of a study of Graves' ophthalmopathy and Graves' hyperthyroidism (dated 2018 in TCRdb). Context from the whole study: A patient counted as having stable hyperthyroidism if there was no progression to ophthalmopathy within 18 months of follow-up. In roughly 6 hyperthyroidism patients, T-cell repertoires of thyroid tissue and blood were compared. Once sampling was done, hyperthyroidism patients were given methimazole at a starting dose of 30 mg daily, while ophthalmopathy patients were given high-dose intravenous methylprednisolone. A discovery set of more than 90 patients (more than 40 ophthalmopathy, around 57 stable hyperthyroidism) was enrolled to explore V-J signatures distinguishing ophthalmopathy from hyperthyroidism. In total, approximately 140 blood samples were TCR-sequenced: some 43 ophthalmopathy, under 85 hyperthyroidism and about 17 hyperthyroidism-to-ophthalmopathy patients. TCR beta repertoire signatures were used to distinguish Graves' ophthalmopathy from Graves' hyperthyroidism and to predict progression to ophthalmopathy. An independent validation cohort comprised some 19 hyperthyroidism patients and some 16 patients who later progressed from hyperthyroidism to ophthalmopathy.

TCR beta CDR3 regions were amplified from RNA transcripts for repertoire sequencing. The first round was an RT-PCR using HTBI primers with the Qiagen OneStep RT-PCR kit, and this first round was followed by a second-round multiplex PCR, then size selection and purification. Sequencing of the libraries was carried out on an Illumina HiSeq2000 in paired-end mode with 100 bp reads. The paper's data handling went like this. SOAPnuke was used to process the reads, throwing out any read that had adapters, had uncalled bases, had a mean Phred below 15, or lacked an exact constant-primer or identifier match. COPE v1.2.5 was used to merge the high-quality paired reads. Each unique nucleotide sequence was treated as a clonotype, and MiTCR v1.1 was used to align the clonotypes to the IMGT TRB V, D and J references. Analysis was restricted to V-J combinations with a frequency above 0.0001, which covered roughly 99% of repertoires. A TCR clonal expansion and chaos score per V-J combination was defined as the ratio of F50 clonal expansion to chaos observed in the TCRdist matrix. Welch's t-statistics and random forest were used to narrow the features down to more than 10 V-J combinations, which were then fed into a naive Bayes classifier. The similarity between thyroid and blood repertoires was quantified using the Morisita-Horn index. TCRdb reprocessing: public reads trimmed at Q25 with fastp, clones called with MiXCR, in-frame beta chains kept. Duplicate CDR3 protein sequences are folded into a single record with the most common DNA and genes. These V and J calls originate from TCRdb's pipeline instead of the authors' own analysis. The sample table lists a few hundred thousand distinct CDR3 sequences, about 40% of them with a count of one. The top ten constitute approximately 4.1% of the sample.

The paper's findings and limits, for the study overall: No statistical method was used to set the sample size in advance, and the investigators knew which group each participant was assigned to. In cross-validation, the 13-signature model distinguished ophthalmopathy from stable hyperthyroidism with almost 90% sensitivity and just under 84% specificity, and in the test set the corresponding values were approximately 80% and 75%. In validation, the model predicted ophthalmopathy progression with about 64% sensitivity and about 73% specificity; roughly eleven predicted patients were CT-confirmed with GO in a median of around 6.5 months. Most expanded thyroid clonotypes with a frequency above 0.001 also appeared in blood, which suggests that blood repertoires may reflect the immune response in the thyroid.

Hyperthyroidism patients were newly diagnosed, were aged 18 to 65 years, and had a disease duration under 2 months. Patients were excluded if they had other autoimmune diseases, uncontrolled infections, pregnancy or lactation. Clinical symptoms, serum thyroxine, TRAb, thyroid ultrasound and orbital computed tomography were used for diagnosis. Total RNA was extracted using Trizol reagent, and RNA quality was checked on an Agilent 2100 Bioanalyzer. Worth noting for this clonotype: Its antigen remains undetermined. No base quality information exists; no much larger clone differs at one position.

Deletion took 6 bases off V and 8 bases off J, with a span of 17 bases between the germline ends. Including the terminal cysteine and phenylalanine, the CDR3 comprises 13 residues. Left in the record is the CDR3 DNA by itself, 39 bases read in frame from the first base. The germline V gene supplies CDR1 SQVTM and CDR2 ANQGSEA. This sequence originates from an adult man with Graves' hyperthyroidism. This chain is built from TRBV29-1 and TRBJ1-3; a weak D assignment points to TRBD1 (5 bases agree). The sequenced sample was peripheral blood or thyroid tissue (not recorded which). CDR3 protein: CSVIGRVGYTIYF. Here is the DNA: TGCAGCGTAATTGGCAGGGTCGGCTACACCATATATTTT.